The clone carrying this T cell receptor (beta chain) was seen only a few times. In the original workflow: Amplifying reference gene primers gave estimates of nucleated cell counts. The repertoire was sequenced with immunoSEQ multiplex PCR; TCRdb's copy has only in-frame clones and lacks some. V, J and clone size are those of that table, while D and trimming were read from the DNA. This sample has about 300,000 clones, with roughly 88% found just once. The data were taken from a study of blood T cell repertoires in COVID-19. Background on the study: Italy, Spain and the United States were the sources of the convalescent and acute COVID-19 samples. The cDNA or gDNA used as material had been derived from T cells, B-cell-depleted T cells, or PBMCs.

CDR3 length: 13 amino acids. CDR1 SQVTM and CDR2 ANQGSEA come from the germline V gene. Seattle researchers signed up patients amid active infection and tracked them longitudinally. The sample taken for sequencing was peripheral blood. This TCR was recovered from a woman aged 25-40 years with COVID-19, enrolled during active disease. This chain links TRBV29-1 with TRBJ2-1; no reliable D call. The CDR3 DNA follows: TGCAGTGCCCGACTCGACTCGGACAATGAGCAGTTCTTC. Translating gives CSARLDSDNEQFF.